This T cell receptor beta chain was recovered during a study of glioma-infiltrating T cells. Study information: Before surgery, glioma patients received dexamethasone for at most six days. General study results and limits: Shared blood CDR3 signature motifs marked patients with low tissue-blood divergence.

TCR alpha and beta CDR3 regions were amplified from RNA using iRepertoire nested multiplex PCR. TCRdb redid the calling of the multiplex PCR reads with MiXCR, one entry per CDR3 protein. The sample yields a few hundred thousand distinct CDR3 sequences, 41% seen once. Trimming removed 2 bases from V and 3 bases from J, with 21 bases in between. Germline loops: CDR1 LGHDT, CDR2 YNNKEL (reference sequence). This CDR3 is 18 amino acids long. Turning to this clonotype: The antigen is undetermined.

The chain recombines TRBV3-1 with TRBJ2-3, with unresolved D. Material: glioma tissue, nonneoplastic brain tissue, or PBMCs (not recorded which). This sequence was found in a human donor with low-grade glioma or glioblastoma, undergoing nonglioma brain surgery, or in good health (not recorded which). The CDR3 spells CASSQTSYWAHKTDTQYF. The CDR3 bases are TGTGCCAGCAGCCAAACATCCTACTGGGCACATAAAACAGATACGCAGTATTTT.